This TCR beta chain was recovered during a study of T cell clonality in common variable immunodeficiency. Study-wide results and caveats: In common variable immunodeficiency, TCR beta chains reportedly carried fewer deletions and N-nucleotide insertions. Fewer TCRbeta clones were shared among CVID subjects than controls. CVID patient heterogeneity limited repertoire-clinical complication correlations. Compared with healthy controls, CVID subjects showed increased TCRbeta clonality, mostly in about a third.

In this sample, this clone turned up many times. The antigen remains undetermined. The read terminates 3 residues ahead of where the CDR3 ends, so the germline J gene completes it. The CDR3 sequence is 11 residues long. Trimming removed 6 bases from V and 3 bases from J, with 7 bases in between. Germline values: CDR1 DFQATT, CDR2 SNEGSKA (reference sequence). Sequenced by immunoSEQ multiplex PCR; TCRdb stores in-frame clones only, minus some. The sample is made up of approximately 30,000 clones, none counted only once. Material: peripheral blood mononuclear cells. The clonotype was recovered from a person aged 18 to 70 in good health. This chain uses TRBV20-1 with TRBJ2-3, with D uncertain. The CDR3 sequence is CSAPRTDTQYF. Incomplete CDR3 DNA: TGCAGTGCCCCTCGTACAGATACG.